This T cell receptor (beta chain) came from a study of T cell repertoires in cytomegalovirus infection. Study results and caveats: Carriers of CMV plus the relevant HLA were identified by cumulative public TCR beta family frequency.

TCRdb re-analysed the reads in MiXCR, keeping a single row per CDR3 protein. The table has under 70,000 distinct CDR3 sequences, 33% seen once. Comment on this clonotype: Its antigen is currently unknown.

The length of the CDR3 is 14 residues. Trimming shortened V by 7 bases and J by 2 bases, and 12 bases separated the two germline ends. Germline assignment: CDR1 MNHNS and CDR2 SASEGT. The genes are TRBV6-1 and TRBJ1-3, with a tentative D call TRBD1 (6 bases). This receptor was taken from a human donor in good health (CMV status not recorded). Some clones in this sample may be carry-over from other donors' samples. Sequenced material: PBMCs, sequenced either directly or after in vitro stimulation (not recorded which). This chain's CDR3 is CASISQGTGNTIYF. As DNA, the CDR3 is TGTGCCAGCATTTCACAGGGCACTGGAAACACCATATATTTT.